The clone carrying this T cell receptor beta chain appeared many times. Its antigen is not identified. Molecular barcoded adaptors covering alpha/delta and beta/gamma chains were used on roughly 370 ng RNA. TCRdb used MiXCR to reprocess the reads, holding one entry per CDR3 protein. The sample lists about 46,000 distinct CDR3 sequences, around 19% occurring once. The source of the sample is a study of read filtering for tumor transcriptome and immune sequencing. Study details: Whole-transcriptome libraries were prepared after DNase treatment.

The CDR3 length is 15 residues. V shed 2 bases and J shed 6 bases, with 19 bases lying between them. Germline V lookup: CDR1 GTSNPN, CDR2 SVGIG (reference sequence). Findings and limits, study-wide: Single-read clonotypes: about 83% of IR-seq clonotypes (around 3.6% of reads), more than 70% of RNA-seq clonotypes (roughly 49% of reads). Sorted CD138-negative bone marrow cells were not purified T cells.

This chain connects TRBV30 to TRBJ1-1, with a possible D match to TRBD1 (6 bases). Sample: a population of CD138-negative cells sorted from bone marrow. The sequence was collected from a donor at least 40 years old with multiple myeloma. CDR3 DNA sequence: TGTGCCTGGAGTCTCCGGACAGTGTTATATCCTGAAGCTTTCTTT. It codes for CAWSLRTVLYPEAFF.